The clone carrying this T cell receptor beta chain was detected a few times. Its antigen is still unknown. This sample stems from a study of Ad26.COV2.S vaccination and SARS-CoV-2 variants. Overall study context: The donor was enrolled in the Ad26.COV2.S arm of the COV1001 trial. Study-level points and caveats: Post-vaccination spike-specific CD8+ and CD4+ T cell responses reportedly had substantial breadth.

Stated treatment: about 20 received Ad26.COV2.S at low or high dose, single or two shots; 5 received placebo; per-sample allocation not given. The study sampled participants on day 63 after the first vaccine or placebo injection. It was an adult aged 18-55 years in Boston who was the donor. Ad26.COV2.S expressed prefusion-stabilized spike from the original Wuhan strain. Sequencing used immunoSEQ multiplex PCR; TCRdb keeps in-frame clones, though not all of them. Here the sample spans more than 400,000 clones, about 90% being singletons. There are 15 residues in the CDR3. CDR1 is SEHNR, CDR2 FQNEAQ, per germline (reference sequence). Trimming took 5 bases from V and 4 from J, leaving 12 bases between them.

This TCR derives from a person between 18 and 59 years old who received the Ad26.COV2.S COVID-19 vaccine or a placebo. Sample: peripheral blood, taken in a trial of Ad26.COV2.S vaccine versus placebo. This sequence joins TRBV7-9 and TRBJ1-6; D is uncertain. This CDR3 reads CASSPGPVYNSPLHF. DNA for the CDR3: TGTGCCAGCAGCCCCGGGCCAGTATATAATTCACCCCTCCACTTT.